This TCR beta chain was retrieved from a study of blood T cell repertoires in COVID-19 (dated by TCRdb to between 2020 and 2021). Concerning the study at large: The collaborator samples originated in the United States, Italy and Spain and spanned the acute and convalescent phases of COVID-19. The material from the prospective study consisted of cDNA or gDNA derived from T cells, B-cell-depleted T cells, or PBMCs. Where available, HLA class I and class II types were obtained from metadata supplied by the sample provider rather than from assay-based typing. A de-identified subject ID, COVID-19 status, age in years and sex were almost always included in the sample metadata. The repertoires were released in a freely available public database intended as a resource for research on the immune response to SARS-CoV-2. The samples were drawn from the first 160 participants of the ongoing ImmuneRACE study and from some 1,300 subjects provided by 6 global collaborators. The dataset comprised deeply sampled blood TCRbeta repertoires from subjects exposed to, actively infected with, or recovered from COVID-19.

This clone was picked up a small number of times. The antigen this receptor binds is unknown. No qualities accompany the bases; no much larger clone lies one base away. The immunoSEQ Assay, a bias-controlled multiplex PCR, was used to amplify TCRbeta CDR3 regions from genomic DNA. Turning to the authors' computational methods: The number of nucleated cells in each sample was estimated by amplification of reference gene primers within the assay. Sequence reads were collapsed and filtered to measure the absolute abundance of every unique TCRbeta CDR3 rearrangement. For each sample, productive Simpson clonality was calculated as the square root of Simpson's diversity index across productive rearrangements. This is the immuneACCESS table as TCRdb keeps it, with only in-frame sequences that have V and J called. A part of the clones is gone; compared with another copy, unresolved V genes explain less than half, and the rest is unexplained. V and J calls and clone size are given by that table; D and trimming were obtained from the DNA. This sample is represented by 90,000 or so clones; 90% of them were singletons. The top ten clones comprise about 6.7% of the sample.

V and J are truncated by 6 bases and 5 bases respectively, leaving an intervening sequence of 10 bases. The CDR3 runs 12 amino acids, cysteine and phenylalanine included. This entry keeps only the CDR3 DNA: 36 bases, framed from base 1. CDR1 and CDR2, looked up from the germline V gene, are KGHSH and LQKENI. Paper-wide results and their limitations: How much clinical and demographic metadata was included differed by source and by participant, and the metadata was provided uncurated.

One collaborating source in Seattle enrolled patients during active infection and followed them longitudinally through the course of disease. Each collaborating institution followed its own protocols to collect whole blood in K2EDTA tubes. Collaborator samples were shipped for TCRbeta analysis as frozen whole blood, isolated PBMCs, or DNA extracted from either sample type. Sequenced sample: peripheral blood. The origin of this receptor is a man aged 18-30 years with COVID-19, enrolled during active disease. The chain is assembled from TRBV18 and TRBJ1-1; no confident D gene assignment can be made. The bases are TGTGCCAGCTCTCAGTCTGAAACTGAAGCTTTCTTT. This encodes CASSQSETEAFF.